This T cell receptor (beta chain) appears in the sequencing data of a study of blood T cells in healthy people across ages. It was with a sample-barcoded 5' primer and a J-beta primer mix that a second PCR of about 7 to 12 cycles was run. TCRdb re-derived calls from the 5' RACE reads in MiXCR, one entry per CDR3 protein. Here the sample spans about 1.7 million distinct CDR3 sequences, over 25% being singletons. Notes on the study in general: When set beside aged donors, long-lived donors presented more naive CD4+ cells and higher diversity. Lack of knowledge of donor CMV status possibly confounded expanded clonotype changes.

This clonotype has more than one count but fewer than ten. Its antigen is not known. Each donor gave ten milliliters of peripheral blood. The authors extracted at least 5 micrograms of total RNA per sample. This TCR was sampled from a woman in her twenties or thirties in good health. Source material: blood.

The DNA for the CDR3 is TGTGCCAGCAGTCCTTGGGACAGTTATACTGAAGCTTTCTTT. It specifies CASSPWDSYTEAFF. The chain carries TRBV27 and TRBJ1-1, with 7 bases identical to TRBD1. This CDR3 spans 14 amino acids. The germline gives CDR1 MNHEY, CDR2 SMNVEV (reference sequence). Losses at the gene ends were 5 bases for V and 5 bases for J; bases not matched to a gene: 8.